The 23 T cell receptor beta chains below were found in one sample sequenced in a study of shared clonotypes between healthy human individuals. Generated by immunoSEQ multiplex PCR, the TCRdb table keeps only in-frame clones and is missing some. The data hold roughly 2,300,000 clones, with around 90% observed a single time. Sequencing used naive CD4+ T cells from PBMCs. The subset was: CD45RA+ positively selected. All receptors come from a man younger than 35 in good health. Some clones in this sample may be carry-over from other donors' samples.

The CDR3 nucleotides are TGTGCCAGCAGCCGGCAAGGGACCCTGAACACCGGGGAGCTGTTTTTT. Its translation is CASSRQGTLNTGELFF. The gene calls are TRBV7-3 and TRBJ2-2; the D call may be TRBD1 or TRBD2 (5 bases each). The CDR3 has 16 residues. Trimming took 5 bases from V and 1 from J, leaving 14 bases between them. Per the germline V gene, CDR1 is SGHTA and CDR2 is FQGTGA.

The rearrangement joins TRBV6-5 to TRBJ2-2, with 8 bases fitting TRBD2. The CDR3 spans 13 residues. J was trimmed by 6 bases and V by 6 bases; bases with no gene match: 3. Germline values: CDR1 MNHEY, CDR2 SVGAGI. The CDR3 DNA is TGTGCCAGCAGATCAGCGGGAGCCGGGGAGCTGTTTTTT. Translating gives CASRSAGAGELFF.

The chain employs TRBV30 and TRBJ1-5, with 8 bases aligning to TRBD1. The junction had 10 bases not matched to a gene; V was cut back by 5 bases and J by 7 bases. CDR1 is GTSNPN, CDR2 SVGIG, per germline (reference sequence). The CDR3 consists of 14 residues. CDR3 coding DNA: TGTGCCTGGGGACAGGGCTTGTTGGGGCAGCCCCAGCATTTT. As protein: CAWGQGLLGQPQHF.

This chain joins TRBV9 and TRBJ2-2; 7 nucleotides line up with TRBD2. Trimming at V came to 0 bases and at J to 6 bases, leaving 8 bases not matched to a gene. The CDR3 is 16 amino acids. CDR1 is SGDLS, CDR2 YYNGEE, per germline. In DNA form, the CDR3 reads TGTGCCAGCAGCGTAGAAGGCGGGAGAGGGGCCGGGGAGCTGTTTTTT. Translating it yields CASSVEGGRGAGELFF.

The gene calls are TRBV25-1 and TRBJ1-3; no clear D. The V end was cut by 1 base, the J end by 2 bases, with 6 bases between. Germline CDR1 and CDR2: MGHDK and SYGVNS. CDR3 length equals 14 residues. As DNA, the CDR3 is TGTGCCAGCAGTGAATCCGGAACTGGAAACACCATATATTTT. Translating gives CASSESGTGNTIYF.

V is TRBV5-4 and J is TRBJ2-1; TRBD2 matches at 10 bases. Germline-derived CDR1 and CDR2 are SGHNT and YYREEE (reference sequence). Trimming cost V 1 base and J 9 bases; bases outside gene matches: 4. The CDR3 extends over 14 amino acids. CDR3 amino acids: CASSLSSGSGEQFF. Here the CDR3 DNA reads TGTGCCAGCAGCTTGTCTAGCGGGAGCGGTGAGCAGTTCTTC.

This chain uses TRBV7-9 with TRBJ2-7, with D unclear. V was pared by 5 bases and J by 2 bases, with 16 bases between. From germline, CDR1 is SEHNR and CDR2 FQNEAQ (reference sequence). The CDR3 is made up of 15 amino acids. CDR3 region: CASSRAATRPYEQYF. CDR3 sequence (DNA): TGTGCCAGCAGCCGGGCGGCGACTCGTCCCTACGAGCAGTACTTC. The full variable domain, completed using reference TRBV7-9 and TRBJ2-7, is DTGVSQNPRHKITKRGQNVTFRCDPISEHNRLYWYRQTLGQGPEFLTYFQNEAQLEKSRLLSDRFSAERPKGSFSTLEIQRTEQGDSAMYLCASSRAATRPYEQYFGPGTRLTVT.

The chain couples TRBV10-3 to TRBJ1-3; TRBD1 matches 9 bases. This CDR3 comprises 13 residues. After removal of 8 bases from V and 4 bases from J, the junction contained 3 bases not matched to a gene. Germline V lookup: CDR1 ENHRY, CDR2 SYGVKD. The CDR3 region has the DNA TGTGCCATCGGGGGACAGGGAGGAAACACCATATATTTT. Encoded protein: CAIGGQGGNTIYF.

This clone is a singleton in its sample. The chain combines TRBV2 with TRBJ2-2; D not resolved. This CDR3 region has 16 residues. Between the trimmed V and J ends, which lost 5 bases and 2 bases, there was a span of 15 bases. Germline V gives CDR1 SNHLY, CDR2 FYNNEI. Here the CDR3 DNA reads TGTGCCAGCAGTAAATTTGACTCTCCCAACACCGGGGAGCTGTTTTTT. This translates into CASSKFDSPNTGELFF.

V gene TRBV10-3 combines with J gene TRBJ2-5; 7 bases align to TRBD1. The CDR3 covers 15 residues. Trimming at V came to 2 bases and at J to 5 bases, leaving 8 bases not matched to a gene. CDR1 is ENHRY and CDR2 is SYGVKD in the germline V gene. The CDR3: CAISEPWTGGETQYF. The CDR3 coding sequence is TGTGCCATCAGTGAGCCCTGGACAGGCGGGGAGACCCAGTACTTC.

This clone showed up just once. The V and J genes are TRBV27 and TRBJ2-3, with a tentative D call TRBD1 (6 bases). The germline V gene encodes CDR1 MNHEY and CDR2 SMNVEV (reference sequence). With 5 bases removed from V and 6 bases from J, the gap between germline ends came to 15 bases. This CDR3 is built from 14 residues. CDR3: CASSGTSAVDTQYF. In DNA form, the CDR3 reads TGTGCCAGCAGTGGGACATCCGCGGTGGATACGCAGTATTTT.

This CDR3 reads CASSETMTRVGTYEQYF. Here the CDR3 DNA reads TGTGCCAGCAGTGAAACGATGACAAGGGTGGGGACCTACGAGCAGTACTTC. The chain has TRBV6-1 and TRBJ2-7; the D is unclear. The CDR3 is made up of 17 amino acids. Germline values: CDR1 MNHNS, CDR2 SASEGT. The germline V and J ends were trimmed by 2 bases and 2 bases, with 19 bases remaining between them.

This chain joins TRBV5-1 and TRBJ2-7, with D possibly being TRBD1 (5 bases). CDR3 length: 16 residues. CDR1 is SGHRS, CDR2 YFSETQ, per germline. The V gene lost 4 bases and the J gene lost 3 bases, with 20 bases spanning the gap. The CDR3 DNA follows: TGCGCCAGCAGCCCTTACCTAAATACAGGCGTCTACGAGCAGTACTTC. It yields the protein CASSPYLNTGVYEQYF.

The genes are TRBV6-1 and TRBJ2-1; D call uncertain. Germline-derived CDR1 and CDR2 are MNHNS and SASEGT. The CDR3 totals 15 residues. With 1 base removed from V and 4 bases from J, the gap between germline ends came to 11 bases. The CDR3 here is CASSEDQATYNEQFF. Written as DNA, the CDR3 is TGTGCCAGCAGTGAAGACCAGGCCACATACAATGAGCAGTTCTTC.

The chain combines TRBV6-1 with TRBJ2-3; D uncertain. V was shortened by 8 bases and J by 0 bases, with 15 bases between the two germline ends. The germline V gene has CDR1 MNHNS and CDR2 SASEGT. This CDR3 has 15 residues. The CDR3 sequence: CASRRRPSSTDTQYF. CDR3 coding DNA: TGTGCCAGCCGGCGGCGCCCTTCTAGCACAGATACGCAGTATTTT.

The V gene is TRBV28, the J gene TRBJ2-1; D remains unclear. Germline CDR1 reads MDHEN; CDR2 reads SYDVKM. The V end lost 7 bases, the J end lost 6 bases, and 13 bases lay between the germline ends. CDR3 length equals 13 residues. The CDR3 region is CASTLPPGNEQFF. The CDR3 nucleotides are TGTGCCAGCACCCTTCCCCCCGGCAATGAGCAGTTCTTC.

This sequence joins TRBV5-5 and TRBJ2-5; D unresolved. Germline CDR1 reads SGHKS; CDR2 reads YYEKEE (reference sequence). V was trimmed by 0 bases and J by 10 bases, leaving 10 bases between them. CDR3 length: 12 residues. The CDR3 protein is CASSLVLGNQYF. For the CDR3, the DNA is TGTGCCAGCAGCTTGGTCCTGGGAAACCAGTACTTC. The entire variable domain, with the rest obtained from reference TRBV5-5 and TRBJ2-5, is as follows: DAGVTQSPTHLIKTRGQQVTLRCSPISGHKSVSWYQQVLGQGPQFIFQYYEKEERGRGNFPDRFSARQFPNYSSELNVNALLLGDSALYLCASSLVLGNQYFGPGTRLLVL.

The genes are TRBV27 and TRBJ2-7, with 12 positions matching TRBD2. V lost 2 bases to trimming and J lost 4 bases; unmatched junction nucleotides: 21. CDR3 length equals 21 residues. CDR1 MNHEY and CDR2 SMNVEV come from the germline V gene (reference sequence). CDR3 residues: CASSLKGQRLAGARSYYEQYF. In DNA form, the CDR3 reads TGTGCCAGCAGTTTAAAGGGTCAGCGACTAGCGGGAGCCCGAAGCTATTACGAGCAGTACTTC.

The chain has TRBV7-9 and TRBJ2-1, with 7 bases lining up with TRBD2. J lost 1 base, V lost 4 bases, and 7 bases had no gene match. The V gene's germline CDR1 is SEHNR and CDR2 FQNEAQ (reference sequence). The CDR3 extends over 16 amino acids. CDR3 residues: CASSWTRPQSYNEQFF. CDR3 coding DNA: TGTGCCAGCAGCTGGACTAGACCTCAATCCTACAATGAGCAGTTCTTC.

The chain links TRBV27 to TRBJ2-7; D is unresolved. CDR1 MNHEY and CDR2 SMNVEV come from the germline V gene (reference sequence). This CDR3 has 16 residues. Trimming removed 6 bases from V and 2 bases from J, with 20 bases in between. The CDR3 sequence: CASSRNPGPQAYEQYF. The CDR3 DNA reads as TGTGCCAGCAGCCGCAATCCGGGCCCGCAGGCCTACGAGCAGTACTTC.

Comment on this clone: Within the sample, other DNA sequences also encode this same CDR3. The chain carries TRBV9 and TRBJ2-1; D not certain. The germline CDR1 and CDR2 sequences are SGDLS and YYNGEE. The V and J ends lost 0 bases and 2 bases respectively, with 6 bases between them. The CDR3 covers 14 residues. CDR3 residues: CASSVAGTYNEQFF. CDR3 bases: TGTGCCAGCAGCGTAGCTGGTACCTACAATGAGCAGTTCTTC.

In its sample, this clone was seen once. The chain is built from TRBV7-2 and TRBJ2-5; weak D call: TRBD2 (5 bases). CDR1 SGHTA and CDR2 FQGNSA come from the germline V gene. The CDR3 is 14 amino acids. Deletions cut 5 bases from V and 7 bases from J, with 17 bases between. For the CDR3, the DNA is TGTGCCAGCAGCCCGGGGTGGGCGATGGGGACCCAGTACTTC. The encoded protein is CASSPGWAMGTQYF. Variable domain in full (rest from reference TRBV7-2 and TRBJ2-5): GAGVSQSPSNKVTEKGKDVELRCDPISGHTALYWYRQSLGQGLEFLIYFQGNSAPDKSGLPSDRFSAERTGGSVSTLTIQRTQQEDSAVYLCASSPGWAMGTQYFGPGTRLLVL.

About this clone: The same CDR3 also results from other DNA sequences found in this sample. This chain uses TRBV5-1 with TRBJ1-5; perhaps TRBD1 as D (5 bases). V was trimmed by 0 bases and J by 3 bases, leaving 10 bases between them. CDR3 length: 15 residues. Germline lookup yields CDR1 SGHRS and CDR2 YFSETQ. The CDR3 DNA follows: TGCGCCAGCAGCTTGGAGGGACTTCCCAATCAGCCCCAGCATTTT. It translates to CASSLEGLPNQPQHF.